These 32 T cell receptor beta chains originate from one sample sequenced in a study of graft-versus-host responses after intestinal transplantation. Clones were read by immunoSEQ multiplex PCR, and TCRdb kept only the in-frame ones, dropping some. The sample records roughly 8,200 clones, 85% to 95% being singletons. The source was PBMCs, collected 11 days after intestinal transplantation. All receptors derive from a human patient who received an intestinal transplant, so some T cells may come from the graft donor.

The chain carries TRBV6-6 and TRBJ2-3; D is ambiguous. The V gene's germline CDR1 is MNHNY and CDR2 SVGAGI (reference sequence). The CDR3 contains 12 residues. V was cut by 5 bases and J by 0 bases, with 3 bases left in between. CDR3 DNA: TGTGCCAGCAGTCAGAGCACAGATACGCAGTATTTT. Amino acid sequence: CASSQSTDTQYF.

This chain uses TRBV7-9 with TRBJ1-1; D gene unclear. Germline lookup yields CDR1 SEHNR and CDR2 FQNEAQ (reference sequence). The CDR3 covers 14 residues. Trimming took 0 bases from V and 7 from J, leaving 12 bases between them. The CDR3 loop reads CASSLASFGGEAFF. As DNA, the CDR3 is TGTGCCAGCAGCTTAGCATCCTTTGGAGGTGAAGCTTTCTTT.

The chain combines TRBV18 with TRBJ2-5, with D possibly matching TRBD1 (5 bases). Trimming pared 0 bases from V and 4 bases from J, leaving 12 bases between. CDR3 length: 15 amino acids. Germline CDR1 is KGHSH and CDR2 is LQKENI. CDR3 in DNA: TGTGCCAGCTCACCACCGGCAGGGAACGGAGAGACCCAGTACTTC. Its protein is CASSPPAGNGETQYF.

The V gene is TRBV7-8, the J gene TRBJ2-2; tentatively, D is TRBD2 (6 bases). V lost 4 bases, J lost 4 bases, and 10 bases lay in between. The CDR3 extends over 14 amino acids. Germline CDR1 and CDR2: SGHVS and FQNEAQ. The DNA of the CDR3 is TGTGCCAGCAGCTGGGACTGGCGCACCGGGGAGCTGTTTTTT. Protein product: CASSWDWRTGELFF.

The CDR3 here is CASSTEEVGREGTEAFF. The DNA for the CDR3 is TGTGCCAGCTCTACCGAGGAGGTAGGCAGGGAGGGTACTGAAGCTTTCTTT. J is TRBJ1-1 and V is TRBV21-1. TRBV21-1 is a pseudogene segment. The CDR3 has 17 amino acids.

This chain connects TRBV7-9 to TRBJ2-3; 14 positions agree with TRBD2. This CDR3 is 19 amino acids long. V dropped 7 bases and J dropped 4; count of bases not matched to a gene: 16. Germline V gives CDR1 SEHNR, CDR2 FQNEAQ (reference sequence). The CDR3 nucleotides are TGTGCCAGCACCCCGGACAGGGAGGGACTAGCGGGAGCTGCAGATACGCAGTATTTT. Translation gives CASTPDREGLAGAADTQYF.

The chain is built from TRBV6-1 and TRBJ2-1, with 10 bases lining up with TRBD2. Germline V lookup: CDR1 MNHNS, CDR2 SASEGT. The CDR3 is 19 residues long. With 0 bases clipped from V and 2 bases from J, the junction kept 10 bases outside the gene matches. CDR3 loop: CASSEALHRSGRAYNEQFF. CDR3 nucleotide sequence: TGTGCCAGCAGTGAAGCGCTTCATCGGAGCGGGAGGGCCTACAATGAGCAGTTCTTC.

V usage is TRBV25-1 and J usage is TRBJ2-1; no clear D. Germline V CDR1 and CDR2: MGHDK, SYGVNS. The ends were cut back, 6 bases at V and 6 bases at J, with 18 bases in the middle. The CDR3 sequence is 15 residues long. This CDR3 reads CASSPIRVLTNEQFF. The CDR3 DNA reads TGTGCCAGCAGCCCCATACGGGTGCTCACCAATGAGCAGTTCTTC.

This clone showed up just once. The chain couples TRBV6-1 to TRBJ2-1; possible D gene TRBD1, 5 bases. The germline V gene has CDR1 MNHNS and CDR2 SASEGT. V lost 2 bases and J lost 8, with 16 bases in between. The CDR3 loop spans 15 amino acids. The CDR3 nucleotides read TGTGCCAGCAGTGAATCCCCCGGGCAGGGCCATGAGCAGTTCTTC. Its protein product is CASSESPGQGHEQFF.

The chain carries TRBV2 and TRBJ1-1; tentative D call: TRBD1 (6 bases). This CDR3 is 13 amino acids long. Germline assignment: CDR1 SNHLY and CDR2 FYNNEI. Deletions cut 3 bases from V and 1 base from J, with 6 bases between. This CDR3 is CASSDRGNTEAFF. Here the CDR3 DNA reads TGTGCCAGCAGTGACAGGGGGAACACTGAAGCTTTCTTT.

The V gene is TRBV6-6, the J gene TRBJ1-2; a possible D gene is TRBD1 (5 bases). V was clipped by 6 bases and J by 8 bases, with 13 bases between them. Germline V lookup: CDR1 MNHNY, CDR2 SVGAGI (reference sequence). CDR3 length equals 12 residues. As DNA, the CDR3 is TGTGCCAGCAGCAAAGGACATTGGGGCTACACCTTC. It is translated as CASSKGHWGYTF.

This clone has only one observation. The chain uses TRBV9 and TRBJ2-1, with 9 bases identical to TRBD1. Trimming cost V 3 bases and J 6 bases; bases outside gene matches: 13. This CDR3 is 17 amino acids long. Germline CDR1 is SGDLS and CDR2 is YYNGEE. This CDR3 reads CASSADPAGTGSNEQFF. The CDR3 DNA reads TGTGCCAGCAGCGCCGATCCGGCCGGGACAGGGTCCAATGAGCAGTTCTTC.

Only one count was recorded for this clone. The chain uses TRBV6-1 and TRBJ2-7, with TRBD2 identical over 11 bases. CDR1 is MNHNS, CDR2 SASEGT, per germline. The CDR3 has 16 residues. With 4 bases clipped from V and 2 bases from J, the junction kept 7 bases outside the gene matches. CDR3 amino acids: CASSVSGTSGAYEQYV. CDR3 sequence (DNA): TGTGCCAGCAGTGTCTCCGGGACTAGCGGTGCCTACGAGCAGTACGTC.

CDR3 DNA sequence: TGTGCCAGCAGTTACAGGGGGCGCAAGGACACTGAAGCTTTCTTT. Protein sequence: CASSYRGRKDTEAFF. The rearrangement links TRBV6-6 to TRBJ1-1, with TRBD1 matching 7 bases. The V gene's germline CDR1 is MNHNY and CDR2 SVGAGI (reference sequence). Trimming removed 2 bases from V and 3 bases from J; junction bases left unmatched: 6. CDR3 length: 15 amino acids.

V gene TRBV9 combines with J gene TRBJ2-3; TRBD2 aligns across 7 bases. V lost 2 bases and J lost 1; bases outside the gene matches: 4. CDR1 SGDLS and CDR2 YYNGEE come from the germline V gene. This CDR3 has 15 residues. Here the CDR3 reads CASSVREKGTDTQYF. CDR3 in DNA: TGTGCCAGCAGCGTGCGGGAGAAGGGCACAGATACGCAGTATTTT.

This clone has a single count. The chain couples TRBV14 to TRBJ2-2, with D hard to call. This CDR3 comprises 16 residues. Per the germline V gene, CDR1 is SGHDN and CDR2 is FVKESK. Trimming removed 3 bases at V and 1 base at J, with 12 bases between. CDR3 amino acids: CASSHRVFGNTGELFF. In nucleotides, the CDR3 is TGTGCCAGCAGCCACCGGGTGTTCGGGAACACCGGGGAGCTGTTTTTT.

This chain joins TRBV5-1 and TRBJ2-5; 7 bases agree with TRBD2. After removal of 3 bases from V and 5 bases from J, the junction contained 7 bases not matched to a gene. This CDR3 is 14 amino acids long. Per germline, CDR1 SGHRS and CDR2 YFSETQ. The CDR3 DNA follows: TGCGCCAGCAGCTCGAGCGGGGTCGGTGAGACCCAGTACTTC. This gives the protein CASSSSGVGETQYF.

The chain couples TRBV28 to TRBJ2-5; TRBD1 matches 7 bases. With the DNA end fitting TRBJ2-7 better, the J assignment may be wrong. The CDR3 spans 13 residues. Germline V CDR1 and CDR2: MDHEN, SYDVKM. The CDR3 spells CATMKGQRDEQYF. DNA for the CDR3: TGTGCCACCATGAAGGGACAGCGAGACGAGCAGTACTTC.

This sequence joins TRBV7-9 and TRBJ1-4; D ambiguous. Germline CDR1 reads SEHNR; CDR2 reads FQNEAQ (reference sequence). The CDR3 totals 17 residues. V was trimmed by 3 bases and J by 7 bases, leaving 21 bases between them. CDR3 sequence: CASSLGLAPGYGEKLFF. CDR3 coding DNA: TGTGCCAGCAGCTTGGGTCTCGCCCCGGGGTACGGTGAAAAACTGTTTTTT.

The rearrangement uses TRBV2 and TRBJ2-6, with a weak D call TRBD1 (5 bases). The CDR3 is 16 residues long. V was trimmed by 11 bases and J by 0 bases, leaving 17 bases between them. Germline lookup yields CDR1 SNHLY and CDR2 FYNNEI. Written as DNA, the CDR3 is TGTGCCGTTCAAAAGGGGCCAAACTCTGGGGCCAACGTCCTGACTTTC. The encoded protein is CAVQKGPNSGANVLTF.

On this clone: This is likely a read error, given that the CDR3 carries no conserved phenylalanine or tryptophan at its end. Because the CDR3's place on the DNA is in doubt, the DNA is left out and the CDR3 is given as listed by TCRdb. The V and J genes are TRBV2 and TRBJ1-1. Germline-derived CDR1 and CDR2 are SNHLY and FYNNEI. The CDR3 adds up to 8 amino acids, both ends counted. CDR3 amino acids: CASSGTGI.

The chain recombines TRBV4-1 with TRBJ1-5, with unresolved D. V was trimmed by 3 bases and J by 2 bases, leaving 14 bases between them. Germline CDR1 and CDR2: MGHRA and YSYEKL. The CDR3 consists of 16 residues. The CDR3 protein is CASSQSSGVGNQPQHF. The CDR3 nucleotides are TGCGCCAGCAGCCAGTCCTCCGGGGTTGGCAATCAGCCCCAGCATTTT.

The chain recombines TRBV15 with TRBJ2-7, with D perhaps TRBD2 (5 bases). The germline V gene has CDR1 LNHNV and CDR2 YYDKDF (reference sequence). The CDR3 has 15 residues. The ends were cut back, 0 bases at V and 2 bases at J, with 11 bases in the middle. The CDR3 protein is CATSRDQAGPYEQYF. The DNA of the CDR3 is TGTGCCACCAGCAGAGATCAGGCGGGTCCCTACGAGCAGTACTTC.

The chain employs TRBV5-1 and TRBJ2-7; 12 bases are shared with TRBD2. V lost 4 bases, J lost 0 bases, and 2 bases stayed unmatched. Germline CDR1 is SGHRS and CDR2 is YFSETQ. The CDR3 extends over 15 amino acids. The CDR3 region has the DNA TGCGCCAGCAGCCTACTAGCGGGGGGCTCCTACGAGCAGTACTTC. Its translation: CASSLLAGGSYEQYF.

The chain employs TRBV27 and TRBJ1-1; D is perhaps TRBD1 (6 bases). V lost 3 bases, J lost 3 bases, and 11 bases lay in between. Germline lookup yields CDR1 MNHEY and CDR2 SMNVEV (reference sequence). The CDR3 runs 14 residues. The CDR3 loop is CASSLGRGYTEAFF. CDR3 nucleotides: TGTGCCAGCAGTTTGGGCAGGGGTTACACTGAAGCTTTCTTT.

The chain uses TRBV27 and TRBJ2-1, with 9 bases lining up with TRBD2. After removal of 10 bases from V and 7 bases from J, the junction contained 8 bases not matched to a gene. CDR1 MNHEY and CDR2 SMNVEV come from the germline V gene (reference sequence). The length of the CDR3 is 13 residues. The DNA of the CDR3 is TGTGCCACCGGGCGGGGGGGCTTTAATGAGCAGTTCTTC. This encodes CATGRGGFNEQFF.

The chain has TRBV10-3 and TRBJ2-6; D remains unclear. The germline V gene has CDR1 ENHRY and CDR2 SYGVKD. This CDR3 comprises 14 residues. V was clipped by 4 bases and J by 0 bases, with 4 bases between them. Written as DNA, the CDR3 is TGTGCCATCAGTGGAGTCTCTGGGGCCAACGTCCTGACTTTC. Its translation is CAISGVSGANVLTF.

CDR3 loop: CASSERAGGLNQPQHF. CDR3 bases: TGTGCCAGCAGTGAAAGGGCAGGGGGTCTCAATCAGCCCCAGCATTTT. The chain combines TRBV2 with TRBJ1-5; TRBD1 agrees at 7 bases. The trim removed 2 bases at V and 3 bases at J, leaving 7 bases unmatched. The CDR3 has 16 amino acids. The V gene's germline CDR1 is SNHLY and CDR2 FYNNEI. The full variable domain, rest sourced from reference TRBV2 and TRBJ1-5, is EPEVTQTPSHQVTQMGQEVILRCVPISNHLYFYWYRQILGQKVEFLVSFYNNEISEKSEIFDDQFSVERPDGSNFTLKIRSTKLEDSAMYFCASSERAGGLNQPQHFGDGTRLSIL.

The chain joins TRBV4-1 to TRBJ1-1, with a weak D call TRBD1 (6 bases). Germline assignment: CDR1 MGHRA and CDR2 YSYEKL. The CDR3 totals 15 residues. Trimming took 0 bases from V and 3 from J, leaving 11 bases between them. The CDR3 protein is CASSQDIQGDTEAFF. The CDR3 DNA reads TGCGCCAGCAGCCAAGATATACAGGGTGACACTGAAGCTTTCTTT.

V is TRBV2 and J is TRBJ1-5, with D perhaps TRBD1 (5 bases). The CDR3 is made up of 17 amino acids. Germline V gene lookup returns CDR1 SNHLY and CDR2 FYNNEI. The ends were cut back, 10 bases at V and 3 bases at J, with 25 bases in the middle. CDR3 in amino acids: CATPLRGESPLNQPQHF. In DNA, the CDR3 is TGTGCCACCCCCCTCCGGGGGGAGAGTCCCCTCAATCAGCCCCAGCATTTT.

J is TRBJ2-2 and V is TRBV27; D gene unclear. The CDR3 spans 17 residues. Between the trimmed V and J ends, which lost 2 bases and 0 bases, there was a span of 13 bases. Germline lookup yields CDR1 MNHEY and CDR2 SMNVEV (reference sequence). CDR3 DNA: TGTGCCAGCAGTTTAAGGTTCAGACTGCCGAACACCGGGGAGCTGTTTTTT. It encodes CASSLRFRLPNTGELFF.

This clone was seen a single time. The chain is built from TRBV5-4 and TRBJ2-2; D perhaps matches TRBD2 (5 bases). Germline V gives CDR1 SGHNT, CDR2 YYREEE (reference sequence). The CDR3 is 14 amino acids. V was clipped by 4 bases and J by 1 base, with 8 bases between them. CDR3 DNA: TGTGCCAGCAGCCCTCGGGAGAACACCGGGGAGCTGTTTTTT. Protein: CASSPRENTGELFF.